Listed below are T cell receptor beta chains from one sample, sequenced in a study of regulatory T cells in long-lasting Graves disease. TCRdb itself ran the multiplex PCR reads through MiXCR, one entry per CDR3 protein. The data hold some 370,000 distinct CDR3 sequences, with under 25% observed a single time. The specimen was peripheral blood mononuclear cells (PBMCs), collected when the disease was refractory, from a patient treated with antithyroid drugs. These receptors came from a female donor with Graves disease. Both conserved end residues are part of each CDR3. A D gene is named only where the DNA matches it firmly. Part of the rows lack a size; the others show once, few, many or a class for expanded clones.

CDR3aa: CASSVAGSGNTIYF
CDR3nt: TGTGCCAGCAGCGTTGCAGGCTCTGGAAACACCATATATTTT
abundance: -
d_gene: -
j_gene: TRBJ1-3
v_gene: TRBV7-2

CDR3aa: CASWGGPAYGYTF
CDR3nt: TGTGCCAGCTGGGGGGGACCGGCGTATGGCTACACCTTC
abundance: many
d_gene: -
j_gene: TRBJ1-2
v_gene: TRBV27

CDR3aa: CATSRDRINTIYF
CDR3nt: TGTGCCACCAGCAGAGATCGGATCAACACCATATATTTT
abundance: few
d_gene: -
j_gene: TRBJ1-3
v_gene: TRBV15

CDR3aa: CASSLVGQGPQHF
CDR3nt: TGTGCCAGCAGCTTAGTGGGCCAGGGGCCCCAGCATTTT
abundance: -
d_gene: -
j_gene: TRBJ1-5
v_gene: TRBV11-3

CDR3aa: CSVYVRTFNEQYF
CDR3nt: TGCAGCGTTTATGTGAGAACATTCAACGAGCAGTACTTC
abundance: few
d_gene: -
j_gene: TRBJ2-7
v_gene: TRBV29-1

CDR3aa: CASSQGNNYGYTF
CDR3nt: TGTGCCAGCAGCCAAGGGAATAACTATGGCTACACCTTC
abundance: few
d_gene: -
j_gene: TRBJ1-2
v_gene: TRBV14

CDR3aa: CASSPNINEKLFF
CDR3nt: TGTGCCAGCAGCCCGAATATCAATGAAAAACTGTTTTTT
abundance: -
d_gene: -
j_gene: TRBJ1-4
v_gene: TRBV9

CDR3aa: CASSPLGLLYEQYF
CDR3nt: TGTGCCAGCAGTCCGCTGGGACTACTCTACGAGCAGTACTTC
abundance: many
d_gene: TRBD2
j_gene: TRBJ2-7
v_gene: TRBV27

CDR3aa: CATSPGQGIASSYNEQFF
CDR3nt: TGTGCCACCAGTCCGGGACAGGGAATAGCTAGCTCCTACAATGAGCAGTTCTTC
abundance: -
d_gene: TRBD1
j_gene: TRBJ2-1
v_gene: TRBV24-1

CDR3aa: CASSRPGGGAGTEAFF
CDR3nt: TGTGCCAGCAGCCGTCCCGGTGGAGGGGCGGGTACTGAAGCTTTCTTT
abundance: many
d_gene: -
j_gene: TRBJ1-1
v_gene: TRBV11-3

CDR3aa: CATLLTKNTGELFF
CDR3nt: TGTGCCACCCTACTAACTAAGAACACTGGGGAGCTGTTTTTT
abundance: -
d_gene: -
j_gene: TRBJ2-2
v_gene: TRBV6-2/TRBV6-3

CDR3aa: CASSHGGGNTGELFF
CDR3nt: TGCGCCAGCAGCCACGGGGGAGGGAACACCGGGGAGCTGTTTTTT
abundance: -
d_gene: -
j_gene: TRBJ2-2
v_gene: TRBV4-3

CDR3aa: CASSPGQGRGQPQHF
CDR3nt: TGTGCCAGCTCACCAGGACAGGGTCGGGGCCAGCCCCAGCATTTT
abundance: -
d_gene: TRBD1
j_gene: TRBJ1-5
v_gene: TRBV18

CDR3aa: CASSSRGRETPLHF
CDR3nt: TGTGCCAGCAGTTCCAGGGGGAGGGAGACACCCCTCCACTTT
abundance: -
d_gene: TRBD1
j_gene: TRBJ1-6
v_gene: TRBV6-9

CDR3aa: CASSVDDRRANVLTF
CDR3nt: TGTGCCAGCAGTGTTGACGACCGTCGGGCCAACGTCCTGACTTTC
abundance: -
d_gene: -
j_gene: TRBJ2-6
v_gene: TRBV2

CDR3aa: CASSAPDGPSEQYF
CDR3nt: TGTGCCAGCAGTGCACCGGACGGGCCCTCCGAGCAGTACTTC
abundance: many
d_gene: -
j_gene: TRBJ2-7
v_gene: TRBV6-1

CDR3aa: CAALINHRWLRQTSNEKLFF
CDR3nt: TGTGCCGCGCTCATAAATCATCGGTGGCTTCGACAAACATCTAATGAAAAACTGTTTTTT
abundance: -
d_gene: -
j_gene: TRBJ1-4
v_gene: TRBV27

CDR3aa: CASTPITPGANVLTF
CDR3nt: TGTGCCAGCACCCCCATCACTCCTGGGGCCAACGTCCTGACTTTC
abundance: many
d_gene: -
j_gene: TRBJ2-6
v_gene: TRBV7-9

CDR3aa: CASTDRRLSNTEAFF
CDR3nt: TGTGCCAGCACCGACAGGCGACTTTCGAACACTGAAGCTTTCTTT
abundance: many
d_gene: -
j_gene: TRBJ1-1
v_gene: TRBV7-8

CDR3aa: CASSDYQGRVNTEAFF
CDR3nt: TGTGCCAGCAGCGATTACCAGGGGAGAGTGAACACTGAAGCTTTCTTT
abundance: -
d_gene: -
j_gene: TRBJ1-1
v_gene: TRBV14

CDR3aa: CASSFEGPYGYTF
CDR3nt: TGTGCCAGCAGTTTTGAGGGGCCATATGGCTACACCTTC
abundance: many
d_gene: -
j_gene: TRBJ1-2
v_gene: TRBV28

CDR3aa: CASRIRTGGTYEQYF
CDR3nt: TGTGCCAGCAGGATCAGGACAGGGGGAACCTACGAGCAGTACTTC
abundance: -
d_gene: TRBD1
j_gene: TRBJ2-7
v_gene: TRBV28

CDR3aa: CASSPAGTGYGYTF
CDR3nt: TGTGCCAGCAGTCCCGCCGGGACAGGCTATGGCTACACCTTC
abundance: many
d_gene: TRBD1
j_gene: TRBJ1-2
v_gene: TRBV28

CDR3aa: CASSESGASGSGTGELFF
CDR3nt: TGTGCCAGCAGCGAAAGCGGGGCTAGCGGGAGCGGAACCGGGGAGCTGTTTTTT
abundance: -
d_gene: TRBD2
j_gene: TRBJ2-2
v_gene: TRBV9

CDR3aa: CASSSGVINQPQHF
CDR3nt: TGTGCCAGCAGTTCCGGGGTTATCAATCAGCCCCAGCATTTT
abundance: many
d_gene: -
j_gene: TRBJ1-5
v_gene: TRBV27

CDR3aa: CSVVRTSDYGYTF
CDR3nt: TGCAGCGTTGTTAGAACTTCCGACTATGGCTACACCTTC
abundance: -
d_gene: -
j_gene: TRBJ1-2
v_gene: TRBV29-1

CDR3aa: CSASWGTGLQLNTEAFF
CDR3nt: TGCAGTGCTAGTTGGGGGACAGGACTCCAATTGAACACTGAAGCTTTCTTT
abundance: -
d_gene: TRBD1
j_gene: TRBJ1-1
v_gene: TRBV20-1

CDR3aa: CASSPGVSGNTIYF
CDR3nt: TGTGCCAGCAGCCCGGGGGTTTCTGGAAACACCATATATTTT
abundance: -
d_gene: -
j_gene: TRBJ1-3
v_gene: TRBV7-9

CDR3aa: CSARSLATTYEQYF
CDR3nt: TGCAGTGCTAGAAGCCTAGCAACGACGTACGAGCAGTACTTC
abundance: -
d_gene: -
j_gene: TRBJ2-7
v_gene: TRBV20-1

CDR3aa: CASSQASGSLQYF
CDR3nt: TGTGCCAGCAGCCAAGCTAGCGGGAGCCTGCAGTACTTC
abundance: -
d_gene: TRBD2
j_gene: TRBJ2-7
v_gene: TRBV12-3/TRBV12-4

CDR3aa: CASGTGGKNIQYF
CDR3nt: TGTGCCAGCGGGACAGGGGGCAAAAACATTCAGTACTTC
abundance: once
d_gene: TRBD1
j_gene: TRBJ2-4
v_gene: TRBV28

CDR3aa: CASSTFRGSQFAPEAFF
CDR3nt: TGTGCCAGTAGTACCTTCCGAGGTTCACAATTCGCTCCTGAAGCTTTCTTT
abundance: few
d_gene: -
j_gene: TRBJ1-1
v_gene: TRBV19

CDR3aa: CASSLRPSGIGEGTQYF
CDR3nt: TGCGCCAGCAGCCTCCGACCTAGCGGGATAGGGGAAGGGACCCAGTACTTC
abundance: -
d_gene: TRBD2
j_gene: TRBJ2-5
v_gene: TRBV7-2